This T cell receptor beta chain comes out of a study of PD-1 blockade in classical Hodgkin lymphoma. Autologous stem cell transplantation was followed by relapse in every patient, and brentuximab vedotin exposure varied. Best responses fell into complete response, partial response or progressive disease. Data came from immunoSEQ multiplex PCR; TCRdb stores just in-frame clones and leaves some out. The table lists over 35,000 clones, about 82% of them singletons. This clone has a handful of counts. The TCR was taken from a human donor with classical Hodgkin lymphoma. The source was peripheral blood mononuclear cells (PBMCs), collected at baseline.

CDR3: CASSPRGGSRGYTF. The CDR3 nucleotides read TGTGCCAGCAGCCCCCGGGGGGGGAGTCGTGGCTACACCTTC. The rearrangement joins TRBV2 to TRBJ1-2, with D possibly TRBD1 on 5 matching bases. The length of the CDR3 is 14 residues. With 6 bases removed from V and 7 bases from J, the gap between germline ends came to 18 bases. In germline, CDR1 is SNHLY, CDR2 FYNNEI.